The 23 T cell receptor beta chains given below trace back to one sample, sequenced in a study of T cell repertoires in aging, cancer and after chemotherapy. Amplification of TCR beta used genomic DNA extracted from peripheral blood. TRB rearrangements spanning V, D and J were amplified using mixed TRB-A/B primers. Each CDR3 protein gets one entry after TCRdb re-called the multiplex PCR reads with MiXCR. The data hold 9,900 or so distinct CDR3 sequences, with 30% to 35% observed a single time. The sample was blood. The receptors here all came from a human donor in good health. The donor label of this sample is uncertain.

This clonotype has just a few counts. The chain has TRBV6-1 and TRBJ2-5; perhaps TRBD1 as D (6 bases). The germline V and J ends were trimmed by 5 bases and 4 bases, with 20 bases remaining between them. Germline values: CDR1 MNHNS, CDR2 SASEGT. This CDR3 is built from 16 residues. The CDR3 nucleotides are TGTGCCAGCAGTCCACTCACAGGGCTAGTGGGAGAGACCCAGTACTTC. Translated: CASSPLTGLVGETQYF.

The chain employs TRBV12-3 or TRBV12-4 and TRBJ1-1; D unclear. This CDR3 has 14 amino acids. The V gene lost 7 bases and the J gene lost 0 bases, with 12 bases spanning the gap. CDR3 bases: TGTGCCAGCACCTCGCCCGGGATGAACACTGAAGCTTTCTTT. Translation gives CASTSPGMNTEAFF.

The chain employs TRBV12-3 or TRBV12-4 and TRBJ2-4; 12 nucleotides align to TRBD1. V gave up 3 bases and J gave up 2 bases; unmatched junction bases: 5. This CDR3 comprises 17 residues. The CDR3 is CASSLVGTGGPKNIQYF. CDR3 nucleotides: TGTGCCAGCAGTTTGGTCGGGACAGGGGGCCCCAAAAACATTCAGTACTTC.

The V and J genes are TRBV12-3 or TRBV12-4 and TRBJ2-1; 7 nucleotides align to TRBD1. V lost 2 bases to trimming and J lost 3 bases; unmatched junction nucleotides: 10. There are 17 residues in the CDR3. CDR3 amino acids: CASSLRQRTGLYNEQFF. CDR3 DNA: TGTGCCAGCAGTTTACGCCAACGGACAGGACTCTACAATGAGCAGTTCTTC.

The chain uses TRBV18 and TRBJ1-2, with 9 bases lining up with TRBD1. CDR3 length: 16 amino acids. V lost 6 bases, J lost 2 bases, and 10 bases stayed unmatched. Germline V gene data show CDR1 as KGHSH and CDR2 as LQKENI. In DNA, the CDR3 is TGTGCCAGCTCCCCGGACAGGGGACGACTAAACTATGGCTACACCTTC. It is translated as CASSPDRGRLNYGYTF.

CDR3 amino acids: CASKDHRSNAQATF. For the CDR3, the DNA is TGTGCCAGCAAAGATCATCGCTCGAACGCCCAGGCAACCTTC. This chain joins TRBV27 and TRBJ1-2; D gene unclear. Deletions cut 7 bases from V and 14 bases from J, with 26 bases between. Germline lookup yields CDR1 MNHEY and CDR2 SMNVEV (reference sequence). CDR3 size: 14 residues.

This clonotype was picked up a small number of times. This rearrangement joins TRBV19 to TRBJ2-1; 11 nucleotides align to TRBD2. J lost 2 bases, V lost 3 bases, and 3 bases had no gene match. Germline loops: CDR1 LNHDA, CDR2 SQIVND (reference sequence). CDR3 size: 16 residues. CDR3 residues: CASSIVAGGTYNEQFF. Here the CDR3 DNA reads TGTGCCAGTAGTATCGTAGCGGGGGGGACCTACAATGAGCAGTTCTTC.

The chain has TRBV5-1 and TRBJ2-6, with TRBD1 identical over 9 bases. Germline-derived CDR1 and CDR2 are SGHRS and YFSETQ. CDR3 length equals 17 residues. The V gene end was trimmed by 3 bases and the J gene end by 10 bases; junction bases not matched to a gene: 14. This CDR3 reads CASSYLSGTGFKNVLTF. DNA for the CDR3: TGCGCCAGCAGCTACTTATCCGGGACAGGGTTTAAGAACGTCCTGACTTTC.

The CDR3 protein is CASSRYRALNYGYTF. In DNA, the CDR3 is TGTGCCAGCAGCCGGTACAGGGCACTAAACTATGGCTACACCTTC. The chain joins TRBV7-2 to TRBJ1-2, with a possible D match to TRBD1 (6 bases). The CDR3 loop spans 15 amino acids. From germline, CDR1 is SGHTA and CDR2 FQGNSA. Trimming removed 5 bases from V and 2 bases from J, with 15 bases in between.

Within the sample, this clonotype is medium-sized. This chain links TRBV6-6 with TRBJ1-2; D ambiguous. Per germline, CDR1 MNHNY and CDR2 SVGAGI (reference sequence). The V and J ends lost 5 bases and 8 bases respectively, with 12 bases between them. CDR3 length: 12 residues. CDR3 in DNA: TGTGCCAGCAGTCCAGCCTATGGGGGCTACACCTTC. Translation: CASSPAYGGYTF.

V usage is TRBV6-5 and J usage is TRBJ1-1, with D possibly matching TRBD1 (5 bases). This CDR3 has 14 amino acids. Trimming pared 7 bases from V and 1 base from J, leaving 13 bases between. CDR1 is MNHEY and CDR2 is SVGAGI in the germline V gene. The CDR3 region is CASTLRQSNTEAFF. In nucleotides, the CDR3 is TGTGCCAGCACCTTACGACAGTCGAACACTGAAGCTTTCTTT.

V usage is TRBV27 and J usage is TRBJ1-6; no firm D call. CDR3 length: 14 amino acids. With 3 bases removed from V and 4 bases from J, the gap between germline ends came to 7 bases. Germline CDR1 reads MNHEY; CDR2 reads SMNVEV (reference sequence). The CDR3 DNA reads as TGTGCCAGCAGTTTTGACGATTATAATTCACCCCTCCACTTT. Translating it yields CASSFDDYNSPLHF.

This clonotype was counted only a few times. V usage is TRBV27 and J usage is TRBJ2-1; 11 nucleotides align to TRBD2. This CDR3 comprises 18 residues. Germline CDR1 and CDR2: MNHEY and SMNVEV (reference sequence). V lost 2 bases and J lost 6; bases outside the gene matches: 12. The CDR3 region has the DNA TGTGCCAGCAGTTTACCCCTTAGCGGGAGGGCCCAAATCAATGAGCAGTTCTTC. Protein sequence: CASSLPLSGRAQINEQFF.

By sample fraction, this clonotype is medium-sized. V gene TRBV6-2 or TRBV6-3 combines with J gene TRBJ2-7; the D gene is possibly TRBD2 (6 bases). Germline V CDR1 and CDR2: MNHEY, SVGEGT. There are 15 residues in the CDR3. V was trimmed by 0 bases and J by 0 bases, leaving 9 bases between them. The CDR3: CASSYSAGSSYEQYF. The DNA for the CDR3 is TGTGCCAGCAGTTACTCGGCGGGGAGCTCCTACGAGCAGTACTTC.

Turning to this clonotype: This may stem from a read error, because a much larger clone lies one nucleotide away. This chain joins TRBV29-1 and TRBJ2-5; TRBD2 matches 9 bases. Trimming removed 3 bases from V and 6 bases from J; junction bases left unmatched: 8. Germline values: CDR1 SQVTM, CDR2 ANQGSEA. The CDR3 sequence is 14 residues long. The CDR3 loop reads CSVERASGIKTQYF. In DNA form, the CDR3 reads TGCAGCGTTGAGAGGGCTAGCGGGATAAAGACCCAGTACTTC. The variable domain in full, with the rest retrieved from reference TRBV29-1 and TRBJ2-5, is SAVISQKPSRDICQRGTSLTIQCQVDSQVTMMFWYRQQPGQSLTLIATANQGSEATYESGFVIDKFPISRPNLTFSTLTVSNMSPEDSSIYLCSVERASGIKTQYFGPGTRLLVL.

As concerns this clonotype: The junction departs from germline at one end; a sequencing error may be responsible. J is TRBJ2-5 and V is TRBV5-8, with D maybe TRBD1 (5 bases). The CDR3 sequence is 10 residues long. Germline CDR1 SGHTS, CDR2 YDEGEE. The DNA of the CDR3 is TGTGCCATCAGCTTAGGGGCCCAGTACTTC. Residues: CAISLGAQYF.

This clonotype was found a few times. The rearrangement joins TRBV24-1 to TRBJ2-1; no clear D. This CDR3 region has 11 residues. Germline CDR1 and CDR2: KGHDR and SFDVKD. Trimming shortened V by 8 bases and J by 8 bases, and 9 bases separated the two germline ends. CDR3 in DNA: TGTGCCACCACTAACCAAGATGAGCAGTTCTTC. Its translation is CATTNQDEQFF.

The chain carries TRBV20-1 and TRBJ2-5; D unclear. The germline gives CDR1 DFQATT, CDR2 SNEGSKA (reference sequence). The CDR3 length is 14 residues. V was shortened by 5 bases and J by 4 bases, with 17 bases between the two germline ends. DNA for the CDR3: TGCAGTGCTCCCCGCCCGGGCGGACGAGAGACCCAGTACTTC. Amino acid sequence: CSAPRPGGRETQYF.

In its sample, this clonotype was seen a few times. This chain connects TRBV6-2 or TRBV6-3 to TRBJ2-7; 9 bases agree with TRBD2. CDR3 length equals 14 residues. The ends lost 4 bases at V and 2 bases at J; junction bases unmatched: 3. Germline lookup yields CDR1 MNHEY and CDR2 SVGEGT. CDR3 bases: TGTGCCAGCAGTTTTGGCGGGAGGGCCTACGAGCAGTACTTC. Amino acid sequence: CASSFGGRAYEQYF.

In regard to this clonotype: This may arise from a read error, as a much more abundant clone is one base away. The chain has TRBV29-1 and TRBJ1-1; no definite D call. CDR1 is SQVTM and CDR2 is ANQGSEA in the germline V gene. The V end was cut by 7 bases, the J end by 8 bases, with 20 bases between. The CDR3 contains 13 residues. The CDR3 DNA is TGCAGCGCCGACGACCCTACAGAGTTCGAAGCTTTCTTT. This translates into CSADDPTEFEAFF.

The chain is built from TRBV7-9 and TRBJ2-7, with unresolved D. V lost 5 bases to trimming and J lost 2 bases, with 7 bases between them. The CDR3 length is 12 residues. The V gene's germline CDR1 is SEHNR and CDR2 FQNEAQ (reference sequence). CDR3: CASSPDPYEQYF. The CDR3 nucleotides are TGTGCCAGCAGCCCCGACCCCTACGAGCAGTACTTC.

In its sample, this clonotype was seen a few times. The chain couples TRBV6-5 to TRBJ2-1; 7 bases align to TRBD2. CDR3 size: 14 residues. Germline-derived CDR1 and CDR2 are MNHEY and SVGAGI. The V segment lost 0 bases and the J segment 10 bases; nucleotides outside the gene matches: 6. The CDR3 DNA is TGTGCCAGCAGTTACTCGGGGGGGGGAGGCGAGCAGTTCTTC. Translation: CASSYSGGGGEQFF.

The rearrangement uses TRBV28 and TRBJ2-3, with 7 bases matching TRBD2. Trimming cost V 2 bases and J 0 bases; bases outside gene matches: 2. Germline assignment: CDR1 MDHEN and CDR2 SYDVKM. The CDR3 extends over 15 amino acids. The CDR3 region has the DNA TGTGCCAGCAGTTTAGCGGGGGTTAGCACAGATACGCAGTATTTT. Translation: CASSLAGVSTDTQYF.